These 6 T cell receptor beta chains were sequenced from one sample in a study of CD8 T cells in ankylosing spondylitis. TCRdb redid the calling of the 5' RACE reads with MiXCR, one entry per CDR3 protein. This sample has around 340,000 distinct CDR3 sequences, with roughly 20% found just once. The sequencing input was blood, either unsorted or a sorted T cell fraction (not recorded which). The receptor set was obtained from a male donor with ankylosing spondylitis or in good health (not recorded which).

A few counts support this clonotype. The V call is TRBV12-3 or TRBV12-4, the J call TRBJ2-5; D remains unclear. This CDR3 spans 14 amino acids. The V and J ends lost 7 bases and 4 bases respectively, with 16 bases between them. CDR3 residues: CASTDGQTRETQYF. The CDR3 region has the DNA TGTGCCAGCACGGACGGGCAAACGAGAGAGACCCAGTACTTC.

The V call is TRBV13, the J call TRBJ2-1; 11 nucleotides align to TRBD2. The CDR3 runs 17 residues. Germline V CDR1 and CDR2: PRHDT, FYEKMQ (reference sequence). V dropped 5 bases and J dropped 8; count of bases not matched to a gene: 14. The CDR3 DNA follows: TGTGCCAGCAGCCCCACCGGACTAGCGGGTCGGCGGTATGAGCAGTTCTTC. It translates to CASSPTGLAGRRYEQFF.

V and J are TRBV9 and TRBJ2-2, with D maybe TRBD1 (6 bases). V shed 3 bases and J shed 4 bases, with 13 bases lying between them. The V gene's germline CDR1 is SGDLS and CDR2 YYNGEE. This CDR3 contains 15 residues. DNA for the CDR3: TGTGCCAGCAGCGCCCGACAGGCGCCCACCGGGGAGCTGTTTTTT. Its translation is CASSARQAPTGELFF.

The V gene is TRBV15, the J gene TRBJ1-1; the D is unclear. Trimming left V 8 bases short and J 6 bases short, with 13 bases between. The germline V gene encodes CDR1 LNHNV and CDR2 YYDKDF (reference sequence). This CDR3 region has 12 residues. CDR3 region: CATGYPGAEAFF. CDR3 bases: TGTGCCACCGGTTACCCCGGGGCTGAAGCTTTCTTT.

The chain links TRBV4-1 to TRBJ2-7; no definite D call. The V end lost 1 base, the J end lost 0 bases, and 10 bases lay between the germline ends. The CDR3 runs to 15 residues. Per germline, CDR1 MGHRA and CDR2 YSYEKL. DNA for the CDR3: TGCGCCAGCAGCCAAGCGCTAGGCGTCTCCTACGAGCAGTACTTC. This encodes CASSQALGVSYEQYF.

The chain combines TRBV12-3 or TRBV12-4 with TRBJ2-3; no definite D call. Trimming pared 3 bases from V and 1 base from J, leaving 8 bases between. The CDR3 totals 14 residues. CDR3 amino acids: CASSFVPRTDTQYF. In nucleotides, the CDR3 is TGTGCCAGCAGTTTTGTCCCTCGCACAGATACGCAGTATTTT.